These 30 T cell receptor beta chains came from one sample sequenced in a study of blood T cell repertoires in COVID-19. Profiled with immunoSEQ multiplex PCR; TCRdb holds only in-frame clones, not every one. This sample has about 59,000 clones, with roughly 80% found just once. The material sequenced was peripheral blood. These receptors were obtained from a woman in her 70s with acute or convalescent COVID-19.

This clone was counted once. V gene TRBV11-2 combines with J gene TRBJ2-1; TRBD2 is a possible D gene (6 bases). The CDR3 contains 15 residues. V lost 3 bases, J lost 2 bases, and 11 bases lay in between. Germline CDR1 SGHAT, CDR2 FQNNGV. CDR3 loop: CASSFLGLTYNEQFF. The CDR3, as DNA: TGTGCCAGCAGCTTCTTGGGACTGACCTACAATGAGCAGTTCTTC.

The chain couples TRBV5-1 to TRBJ2-3, with 15 positions matching TRBD2. With V trimmed by 1 base and J by 2 bases, 5 bases remained unmatched. The CDR3 sequence is 18 residues long. Germline V gene lookup returns CDR1 SGHRS and CDR2 YFSETQ. The chain's CDR3 is CASSLLGTSGGPTDTQYF. CDR3 bases: TGCGCCAGCAGCTTGCTCGGGACTAGCGGGGGGCCCACAGATACGCAGTATTTT.

The V and J genes are TRBV7-3 and TRBJ2-1, with a tentative D call TRBD1 (6 bases). Germline V gene lookup returns CDR1 SGHTA and CDR2 FQGTGA. Trimming cost V 1 base and J 9 bases, with 16 bases left between them. This CDR3 contains 15 residues. The CDR3 protein is CASSLKQGTQGEQFF. The CDR3 coding sequence is TGTGCCAGCAGCTTAAAACAGGGCACCCAGGGTGAGCAGTTCTTC.

The chain is built from TRBV5-1 and TRBJ1-4; 8 bases agree with TRBD1. The CDR3 is 16 amino acids. V was clipped by 0 bases and J by 6 bases; unmatched bases: 7. The V gene's germline CDR1 is SGHRS and CDR2 YFSETQ. The CDR3 coding sequence is TGCGCCAGCAGCTTGGGGGGACAGGTCGGGTATGAAAAACTGTTTTTT. Translated, it gives CASSLGGQVGYEKLFF.

The chain's CDR3 is CASGFEQGNKNIQYF. The CDR3 nucleotides read TGTGCTAGTGGTTTCGAACAGGGTAATAAAAACATTCAGTACTTC. V usage is TRBV12-5 and J usage is TRBJ2-4, with D perhaps matching TRBD1 (6 bases). The CDR3 consists of 15 residues. Germline V gives CDR1 LGHNT, CDR2 FRNRAP. Trimming took 3 bases from V and 4 from J, leaving 13 bases between them.

This clone has only a few counts. This chain uses TRBV20-1 with TRBJ2-1; TRBD2 matches 11 bases. The V segment lost 3 bases and the J segment 4 bases; nucleotides outside the gene matches: 8. The CDR3 is 16 residues long. Germline CDR1 is DFQATT and CDR2 is SNEGSKA (reference sequence). In DNA form, the CDR3 reads TGCAGTGCTAGTAGTAGCGGGGGGGAGGGATACAATGAGCAGTTCTTC. It encodes CSASSSGGEGYNEQFF.

This clone has just a few counts. The rearrangement uses TRBV5-1 and TRBJ1-3; D remains ambiguous. V was clipped by 2 bases and J by 4 bases, with 16 bases between them. The CDR3 spans 16 residues. Germline values: CDR1 SGHRS, CDR2 YFSETQ. The CDR3 is CASSFLGSRRGNTIYF. CDR3 DNA: TGCGCCAGCAGCTTTTTGGGCAGCCGTCGGGGAAACACCATATATTTT. Together with reference TRBV5-1 and TRBJ1-3, the CDR3 gives the full variable domain: KAGVTQTPRYLIKTRGQQVTLSCSPISGHRSVSWYQQTPGQGLQFLFEYFSETQRNKGNFPGRFSGRQFSNSRSEMNVSTLELGDSALYLCASSFLGSRRGNTIYFGEGSWLTVV.

The chain has TRBV2 and TRBJ1-2; tentative D call: TRBD1 (6 bases). V lost 4 bases, J lost 5 bases, and 8 bases lay in between. CDR3 length: 12 amino acids. Germline lookup yields CDR1 SNHLY and CDR2 FYNNEI. The CDR3 coding sequence is TGTGCCAGCAGTGTAGGGGGATATGGCTACACCTTC. Translating gives CASSVGGYGYTF.

J is TRBJ1-4 and V is TRBV2, with TRBD1 as a possible D gene (5 bases). V dropped 4 bases and J dropped 7 bases, with 13 bases sitting between them. The V gene's germline CDR1 is SNHLY and CDR2 FYNNEI. This CDR3 spans 14 amino acids. The CDR3 sequence is CASSGGGWAEKLFF. CDR3 nucleotide sequence: TGTGCCAGCAGTGGGGGCGGATGGGCTGAAAAACTGTTTTTT. The full variable domain, completed using reference TRBV2 and TRBJ1-4, is EPEVTQTPSHQVTQMGQEVILRCVPISNHLYFYWYRQILGQKVEFLVSFYNNEISEKSEIFDDQFSVERPDGSNFTLKIRSTKLEDSAMYFCASSGGGWAEKLFFGSGTQLSVL.

V and J are TRBV4-1 and TRBJ2-7, with TRBD1 matching 8 bases. This CDR3 is built from 16 residues. Germline-derived CDR1 and CDR2 are MGHRA and YSYEKL. V was clipped by 1 base and J by 5 bases; unmatched bases: 10. The CDR3 sequence is CASSQGGQGAINEQYF. The CDR3 DNA follows: TGCGCCAGCAGCCAAGGGGGGCAGGGGGCCATCAACGAGCAGTACTTC.

The chain recombines TRBV7-9 with TRBJ2-5, with 8 bases fitting TRBD2. With V trimmed by 6 bases and J by 1 base, 7 bases remained unmatched. Germline assignment: CDR1 SEHNR and CDR2 FQNEAQ (reference sequence). The CDR3 sequence is 15 residues long. CDR3 nucleotide sequence: TGTGCCAGCAGGTCTACCGGGACTAGCCAAGAGACCCAGTACTTC. Protein product: CASRSTGTSQETQYF.

This chain uses TRBV6-6 with TRBJ1-4; no clear D gene. The CDR3 extends over 12 amino acids. V lost 6 bases and J 12 bases, leaving 14 bases between the germline ends. Germline V gene data show CDR1 as MNHNY and CDR2 as SVGAGI (reference sequence). CDR3 protein: CASSPVGGQLFF. The CDR3 DNA reads TGTGCCAGCAGCCCCGTGGGAGGGCAACTGTTTTTT.

The sample holds a few counts of this clone. The J gene is TRBJ2-1, the V gene TRBV4-2; possible D gene TRBD1, 5 bases. Germline CDR1 is LGHNA and CDR2 is YNFKEQ. The CDR3 is 13 residues long. V lost 6 bases and J 4 bases, leaving 10 bases between the germline ends. The CDR3 region has the DNA TGTGCCAGCAGGCTAGGGGTATACAATGAGCAGTTCTTC. As protein: CASRLGVYNEQFF.

The chain uses TRBV19 and TRBJ2-7; D gene ambiguous. V was trimmed by 3 bases and J by 8 bases, leaving 2 bases between them. CDR3 size: 9 residues. Germline V CDR1 and CDR2: LNHDA, SQIVND (reference sequence). CDR3: CASSIKQYV. CDR3 coding DNA: TGTGCCAGTAGTATCAAGCAGTACGTC.

CDR3 loop: CAISEFGEGTLTDTQYF. The CDR3 coding sequence is TGTGCCATCAGTGAGTTCGGGGAGGGCACCCTCACCGATACGCAGTATTTT. The gene calls are TRBV10-3 and TRBJ2-3, with TRBD2 matching over 7 bases. This CDR3 spans 17 amino acids. Germline loops: CDR1 ENHRY, CDR2 SYGVKD. V lost 1 base and J lost 6; bases outside the gene matches: 13.

This sequence joins TRBV5-1 and TRBJ2-3; D remains ambiguous. The germline V gene has CDR1 SGHRS and CDR2 YFSETQ. The CDR3 is 18 amino acids. With 0 bases removed from V and 0 bases from J, the gap between germline ends came to 17 bases. The CDR3 is CASSLDLLPATSTDTQYF. The CDR3 nucleotides are TGCGCCAGCAGCTTGGACCTACTACCGGCAACGAGCACAGATACGCAGTATTTT. The entire variable domain, with the rest obtained from reference TRBV5-1 and TRBJ2-3, is as follows: KAGVTQTPRYLIKTRGQQVTLSCSPISGHRSVSWYQQTPGQGLQFLFEYFSETQRNKGNFPGRFSGRQFSNSRSEMNVSTLELGDSALYLCASSLDLLPATSTDTQYFGPGTRLTVL.

This clone was observed a few times. This chain connects TRBV7-9 to TRBJ2-1, with D hard to call. Trimming pared 1 base from V and 3 bases from J, leaving 10 bases between. CDR3 length: 15 amino acids. Germline CDR1 reads SEHNR; CDR2 reads FQNEAQ (reference sequence). The CDR3 protein is CASSLETAGYNEQFF. CDR3 nucleotides: TGTGCCAGCAGCTTAGAAACGGCAGGCTACAATGAGCAGTTCTTC.

The chain combines TRBV9 with TRBJ2-2; 9 bases map to TRBD1. This CDR3 has 16 amino acids. J lost 7 bases, V lost 3 bases, and 10 bases had no gene match. Per the germline V gene, CDR1 is SGDLS and CDR2 is YYNGEE. The CDR3 bases are TGTGCCAGCAGCGAGACAGGGGGAGAAGTTCACGGGGAGCTGTTTTTT. This translates into CASSETGGEVHGELFF. The variable domain in full, with the rest retrieved from reference TRBV9 and TRBJ2-2, is DSGVTQTPKHLITATGQRVTLRCSPRSGDLSVYWYQQSLDQGLQFLIQYYNGEERAKGNILERFSAQQFPDLHSELNLSSLELGDSALYFCASSETGGEVHGELFFGEGSRLTVL.

The chain couples TRBV5-1 to TRBJ2-7; 7 nucleotides line up with TRBD2. V trimming: 0 bases; J trimming: 7 bases; junction bases outside the gene matches: 10. The CDR3 has 15 residues. Germline CDR1 reads SGHRS; CDR2 reads YFSETQ. The CDR3 spells CASSLAPAGSLEQYF. For the CDR3, the DNA is TGCGCCAGCAGCTTGGCCCCAGCGGGGTCCCTTGAGCAGTACTTC.

This clone was seen more than once but under ten times. J is TRBJ1-6 and V is TRBV30, with D tentatively TRBD1 (6 bases). CDR3 length: 16 amino acids. The germline V gene has CDR1 GTSNPN and CDR2 SVGIG (reference sequence). V lost 2 bases, J lost 4 bases, and 15 bases lay in between. The DNA for the CDR3 is TGTGCCTGGAGTTTCCATTTCGGACAGTATAATTCACCCCTCCACTTT. It translates to CAWSFHFGQYNSPLHF.

DNA of the CDR3: TGTGCCAGCAGCCGATCGGACAGGGGAGACACTGAAGCTTTCTTT. Amino acid sequence: CASSRSDRGDTEAFF. V usage is TRBV3-1 (or the pseudogene TRBV3-2) and J usage is TRBJ1-1, with 9 bases identical to TRBD1. This CDR3 region has 15 residues. CDR1 and CDR2 from the germline V gene are LGHDT and YNNKEL (reference sequence). The ends lost 4 bases at V and 3 bases at J; junction bases unmatched: 6.

On this clone itself: Within the sample, other DNA sequences also encode this same CDR3. The chain has TRBV5-1 and TRBJ2-5; D gene ambiguous. The germline gives CDR1 SGHRS, CDR2 YFSETQ. The CDR3 consists of 13 residues. The V end lost 0 bases, the J end lost 3 bases, and 6 bases lay between the germline ends. The CDR3 DNA reads TGCGCCAGCAGCTTGGGGCTAGAAGAGACCCAGTACTTC. Translated, it gives CASSLGLEETQYF.

The chain is built from TRBV19 and TRBJ1-2, with 9 bases that match TRBD1. Germline V CDR1 and CDR2: LNHDA, SQIVND (reference sequence). The trim removed 5 bases at V and 4 bases at J, leaving 5 bases unmatched. The CDR3 extends over 14 amino acids. The CDR3 protein is CASSSDRGGYGYTF. Here the CDR3 DNA reads TGTGCCAGTAGTTCGGACAGGGGAGGCTATGGCTACACCTTC.

The genes are TRBV18 and TRBJ2-7; 10 nucleotides match TRBD1. V lost 6 bases, J lost 6 bases, and 11 bases stayed unmatched. Germline assignment: CDR1 KGHSH and CDR2 LQKENI. The CDR3 runs 15 residues. Here the CDR3 reads CASSEGTGVGSEQYF. The CDR3 DNA follows: TGTGCCAGCTCCGAGGGGACAGGGGTCGGGAGCGAGCAGTACTTC.

This clone was observed a handful of times. This sequence joins TRBV12-3 or TRBV12-4 and TRBJ2-7, with 7 positions matching TRBD1. This CDR3 has 12 residues. Trimming removed 6 bases from V and 6 bases from J; junction bases left unmatched: 5. In DNA, the CDR3 is TGTGCCAGCAGCCTGACAGGGTCCGAGCAGTACGTC. Its protein product is CASSLTGSEQYV.

This clone was detected once. The gene calls are TRBV9 and TRBJ1-1, with a weak D call TRBD1 (6 bases). V was clipped by 1 base and J by 7 bases, with 8 bases between them. CDR1 and CDR2 (germline): SGDLS, YYNGEE. CDR3 length: 12 amino acids. The CDR3 DNA reads as TGTGCCAGCAGCGTAAAAGGGGGTGAAGCTTTCTTT. Translated: CASSVKGGEAFF.

CDR3 nucleotide sequence: TGCGCCAGCCGCGTGGGGGGCTGGGAAGATACGCAGTATTTT. Amino acids: CASRVGGWEDTQYF. The chain joins TRBV5-1 to TRBJ2-3; D possibly matches TRBD1 or TRBD2 (6 bases each). V was trimmed by 7 bases and J by 5 bases, leaving 17 bases between them. Looked up from germline, CDR1 is SGHRS and CDR2 is YFSETQ. The CDR3 spans 14 residues. Combining the CDR3 with reference TRBV5-1 and TRBJ2-3 gives the whole variable domain KAGVTQTPRYLIKTRGQQVTLSCSPISGHRSVSWYQQTPGQGLQFLFEYFSETQRNKGNFPGRFSGRQFSNSRSEMNVSTLELGDSALYLCASRVGGWEDTQYFGPGTRLTVL.

The chain uses TRBV7-2 and TRBJ2-3, with 11 positions matching TRBD2. The CDR3 is 16 amino acids. With V trimmed by 4 bases and J by 4 bases, 7 bases remained unmatched. From germline, CDR1 is SGHTA and CDR2 FQGNSA. CDR3 sequence (DNA): TGTGCCAGCAGCTATAGGGGTAGCGGGGGGGCAGATACGCAGTATTTT. Residues: CASSYRGSGGADTQYF.

The gene calls are TRBV5-1 and TRBJ2-5; TRBD1 is a possible D gene (5 bases). The CDR3 is 15 residues long. Between the trimmed V and J ends, which lost 4 bases and 3 bases, there was a span of 16 bases. The V gene's germline CDR1 is SGHRS and CDR2 YFSETQ. CDR3 in amino acids: CASSVQGIGKETQYF. The CDR3 DNA reads TGCGCCAGCAGCGTGCAGGGAATAGGGAAAGAGACCCAGTACTTC.

The rearrangement joins TRBV7-8 to TRBJ1-2; D unresolved. The V gene's germline CDR1 is SGHVS and CDR2 FQNEAQ. V was shortened by 5 bases and J by 7 bases, with 14 bases between the two germline ends. The CDR3 extends over 13 amino acids. The CDR3 spells CASSLGGYRGYTF. The DNA for the CDR3 is TGTGCCAGCAGCCTCGGCGGGTACCGTGGCTACACCTTC. The full variable domain, completed using reference TRBV7-8 and TRBJ1-2, is GAGVSQSPRYKVAKRGQDVALRCDPISGHVSLFWYQQALGQGPEFLTYFQNEAQLDKSGLPSDRFFAERPEGSVSTLKIQRTQQEDSAVYLCASSLGGYRGYTFGSGTRLTVV.